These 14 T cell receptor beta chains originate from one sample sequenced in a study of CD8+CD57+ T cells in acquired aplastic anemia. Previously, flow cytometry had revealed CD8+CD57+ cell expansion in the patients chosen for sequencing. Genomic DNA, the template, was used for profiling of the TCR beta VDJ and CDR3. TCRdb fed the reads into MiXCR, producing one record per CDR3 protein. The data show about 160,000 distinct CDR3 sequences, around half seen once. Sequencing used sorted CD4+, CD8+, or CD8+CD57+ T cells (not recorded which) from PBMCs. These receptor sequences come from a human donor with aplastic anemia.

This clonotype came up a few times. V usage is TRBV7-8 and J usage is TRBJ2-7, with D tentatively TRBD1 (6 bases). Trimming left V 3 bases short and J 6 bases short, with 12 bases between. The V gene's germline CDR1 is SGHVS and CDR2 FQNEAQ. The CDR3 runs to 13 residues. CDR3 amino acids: CASSFDRSVEQYF. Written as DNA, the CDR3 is TGTGCCAGCAGCTTCGACAGGTCCGTCGAGCAGTACTTC.

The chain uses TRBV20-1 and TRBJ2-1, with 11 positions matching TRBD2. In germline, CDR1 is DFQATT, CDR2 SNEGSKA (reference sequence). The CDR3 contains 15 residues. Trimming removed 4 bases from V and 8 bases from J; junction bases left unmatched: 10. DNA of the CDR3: TGCAGTGCTAAGGGGCTAGCGGGGGGAGGCGATGAGCAGTTCTTC. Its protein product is CSAKGLAGGGDEQFF.

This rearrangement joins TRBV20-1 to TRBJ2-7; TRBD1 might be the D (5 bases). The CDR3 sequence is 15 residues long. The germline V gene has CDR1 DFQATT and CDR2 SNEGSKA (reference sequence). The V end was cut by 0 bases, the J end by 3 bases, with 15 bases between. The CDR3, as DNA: TGCAGTGCTAGAGAACCCACAGGCAGTAGCTACGAGCAGTACTTC. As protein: CSAREPTGSSYEQYF.

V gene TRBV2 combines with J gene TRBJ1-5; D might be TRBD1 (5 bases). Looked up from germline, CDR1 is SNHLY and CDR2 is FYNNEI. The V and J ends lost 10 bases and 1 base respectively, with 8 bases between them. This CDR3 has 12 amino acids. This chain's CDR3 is CANRDSNQPQHF. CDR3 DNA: TGTGCCAACCGGGACAGCAATCAGCCCCAGCATTTT.

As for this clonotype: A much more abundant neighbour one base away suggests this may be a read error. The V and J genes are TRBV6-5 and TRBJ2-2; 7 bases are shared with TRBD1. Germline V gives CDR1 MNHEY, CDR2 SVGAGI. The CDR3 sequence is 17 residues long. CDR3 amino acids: CASGYPRQGANTGELFF. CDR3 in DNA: TGTGCCAGCGGTTACCCGAGACAGGGAGCGAACACCGGGGAGCTGTTTTTT.

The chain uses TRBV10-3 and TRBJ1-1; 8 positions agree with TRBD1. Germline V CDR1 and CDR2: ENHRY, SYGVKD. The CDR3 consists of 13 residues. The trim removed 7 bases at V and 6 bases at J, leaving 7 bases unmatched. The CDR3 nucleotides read TGTGCCATCATGGTACAGGGGGGACCTGAAGCTTTCTTT. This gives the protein CAIMVQGGPEAFF.

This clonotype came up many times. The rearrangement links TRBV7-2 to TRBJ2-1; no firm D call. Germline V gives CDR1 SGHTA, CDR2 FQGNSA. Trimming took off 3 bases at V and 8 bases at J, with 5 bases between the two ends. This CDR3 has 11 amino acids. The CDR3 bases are TGTGCCAGCAGCTTTCATGATGAGCAGTTCTTC. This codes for CASSFHDEQFF.

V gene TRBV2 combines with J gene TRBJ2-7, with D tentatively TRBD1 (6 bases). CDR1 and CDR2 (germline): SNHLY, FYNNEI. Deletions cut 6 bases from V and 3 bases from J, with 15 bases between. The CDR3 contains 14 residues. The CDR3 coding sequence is TGTGCCAGCAGCACAGGGACATCCTTCTACGAGCAGTACTTC. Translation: CASSTGTSFYEQYF.

The CDR3 DNA follows: TGTGCCAGCAGCGGGATGACAGATACGCAGTATTTT. This encodes CASSGMTDTQYF. The rearrangement uses TRBV7-9 and TRBJ2-3; no reliable D call. V was clipped by 5 bases and J by 3 bases, with 6 bases between them. The CDR3 is made up of 12 amino acids. Germline V gene sequence: CDR1 SEHNR, CDR2 FQNEAQ (reference sequence).

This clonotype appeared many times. This CDR3 reads CASSQVLAGGDEQYF. The DNA of the CDR3 is TGCGCCAGCAGCCAAGTACTAGCGGGAGGGGACGAGCAGTACTTC. The chain is built from TRBV4-3 and TRBJ2-7, with TRBD2 identical over 13 bases. Germline trimming cut 1 base from V and 5 bases from J; bases unmatched to any gene: 2. The CDR3 runs 15 residues. CDR1 and CDR2 from the germline V gene are LGHNA and YSLEER.

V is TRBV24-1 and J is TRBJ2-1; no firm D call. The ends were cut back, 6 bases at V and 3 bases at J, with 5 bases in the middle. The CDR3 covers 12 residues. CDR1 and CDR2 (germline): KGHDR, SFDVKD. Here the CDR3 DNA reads TGTGCCACCAGTTCGCTCTACAATGAGCAGTTCTTC. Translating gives CATSSLYNEQFF.

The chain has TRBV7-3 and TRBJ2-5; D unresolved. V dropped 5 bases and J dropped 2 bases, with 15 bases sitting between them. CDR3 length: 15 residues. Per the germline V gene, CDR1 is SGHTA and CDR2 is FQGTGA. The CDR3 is CASSARPGPQETQYF. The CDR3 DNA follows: TGTGCCAGCAGCGCACGCCCTGGGCCACAAGAGACCCAGTACTTC. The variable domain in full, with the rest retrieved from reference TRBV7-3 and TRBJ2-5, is GAGVSQTPSNKVTEKGKYVELRCDPISGHTALYWYRQSLGQGPEFLIYFQGTGAADDSGLPNDRFFAVRPEGSVSTLKIQRTERGDSAVYLCASSARPGPQETQYFGPGTRLLVL.

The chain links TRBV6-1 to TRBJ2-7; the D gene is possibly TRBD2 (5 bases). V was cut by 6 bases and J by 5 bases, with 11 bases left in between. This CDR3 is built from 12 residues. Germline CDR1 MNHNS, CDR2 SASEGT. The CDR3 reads CASRTLGDEQYF. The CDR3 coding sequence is TGTGCCAGCAGAACTCTCGGGGACGAGCAGTACTTC.

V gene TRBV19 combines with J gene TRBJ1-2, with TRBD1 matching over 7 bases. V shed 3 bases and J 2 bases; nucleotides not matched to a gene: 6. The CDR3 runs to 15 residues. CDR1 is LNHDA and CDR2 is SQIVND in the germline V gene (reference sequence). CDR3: CASSIPWDSNYGYTF. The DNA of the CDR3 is TGTGCCAGTAGTATCCCTTGGGACAGCAACTATGGCTACACCTTC.